What follows are 25 T cell receptor beta chains derived from one specimen sequenced in a study of T cells in women clearing cervical HPV infection. Assay used: immunoSEQ multiplex PCR; TCRdb lists only in-frame clones, some missing. This specimen shows about 20,000 clones; the ten leading clones hold around 3.2%. The specimen sequenced was blood buffy coat. The receptors derive from a woman between 18 and 70 years old with a cervical HPV16 infection that either progressed to CIN3+ or cleared (not recorded which).

About this clone: Read coverage stops 3 residues before the CDR3 terminus; the germline J gene supplies the remainder. This chain uses TRBV4-2 with TRBJ2-5; TRBD2 matches 10 bases. CDR1 is LGHNA and CDR2 is YNFKEQ in the germline V gene. Trimming cost V 0 bases and J 4 bases; bases outside gene matches: 5. The CDR3 length is 16 residues. Here the CDR3 reads CASSQDVSGGGETQYF. The covered CDR3 bases are TGTGCCAGCAGCCAAGATGTCAGCGGGGGGGGAGAGACC.

Points on this clone: Read coverage stops 3 residues before the CDR3 terminus; the germline J gene supplies the remainder. The chain carries TRBV30 and TRBJ2-3, with D possibly being TRBD2 (6 bases). This CDR3 region has 16 residues. V gave up 5 bases and J gave up 1 base, with 19 bases separating them. Germline CDR1 reads GTSNPN; CDR2 reads SVGIG (reference sequence). The CDR3 protein is CAWSEGLSLGTDTQYF. CDR3 DNA, as far as it was read: TGTGCCTGGTCGGAGGGCCTTTCCTTGGGCACAGATACG.

Details on this clone: The sequence runs out 3 residues before the end of the CDR3; the remainder is reconstructed from the germline J gene. The chain uses TRBV7-2 and TRBJ1-2; no clear D. V was trimmed by 5 bases and J by 3 bases, leaving 10 bases between them. CDR3 length equals 13 residues. Per germline, CDR1 SGHTA and CDR2 FQGNSA. The covered CDR3 bases are TGTGCCAGCAGCCCGCAAGGTGACTATGGC. Translating it yields CASSPQGDYG. The full CDR3 protein is CASSPQGDYGYTF. The full variable domain, with the rest looked up from reference TRBV7-2 and TRBJ1-2, is GAGVSQSPSNKVTEKGKDVELRCDPISGHTALYWYRQSLGQGLEFLIYFQGNSAPDKSGLPSDRFSAERTGGSVSTLTIQRTQQEDSAVYLCASSPQGDYGYTFGSGTRLTVV.

For this clone: The read terminates 3 residues ahead of where the CDR3 ends, so the germline J gene completes it. The genes are TRBV7-4 and TRBJ2-7; 8 bases map to TRBD2. The V segment lost 1 base and the J segment 4 bases; nucleotides outside the gene matches: 9. The CDR3 consists of 16 residues. CDR1 and CDR2 from the germline V gene are SGHVT and SQSDAQ. Incomplete CDR3 DNA: TGTGCCAGCAGCTTAGGGGCGCGGGGGGTTCTGTACGAG. Amino acids: CASSLGARGVLYE. The CDR3 as a whole reads CASSLGARGVLYEQYF.

Notes on this clone: The sequence runs out 3 residues before the end of the CDR3; the remainder is reconstructed from the germline J gene. The V and J genes are TRBV7-3 and TRBJ2-5; tentatively, D is TRBD1 (5 bases). Germline V gene data show CDR1 as SGHTA and CDR2 as FQGTGA. The germline V and J ends were trimmed by 5 bases and 4 bases, with 17 bases remaining between them. CDR3 length equals 15 residues. The sequenced CDR3 bases are TGTGCCAGCAGCCAGGGAATGACAGAAAGAGAGACC. Translation: CASSQGMTERET. The full CDR3 is CASSQGMTERETQYF. Drawing the rest from reference TRBV7-3 and TRBJ2-5, the complete variable domain is GAGVSQTPSNKVTEKGKYVELRCDPISGHTALYWYRQSLGQGPEFLIYFQGTGAADDSGLPNDRFFAVRPEGSVSTLKIQRTERGDSAVYLCASSQGMTERETQYFGPGTRLLVL.

About this clone: The CDR3 goes on 3 residues after the read ends, and that part is filled in from the germline J gene. The rearrangement links TRBV5-4 to TRBJ1-2, with D possibly matching TRBD1 (5 bases). This CDR3 region has 15 residues. V was clipped by 6 bases and J by 1 base, with 16 bases between them. Germline loops: CDR1 SGHNT, CDR2 YYREEE (reference sequence). The CDR3 sequence is CASTSGWQGNYGYTF. The CDR3 bases that were read are TGTGCCAGCACCTCCGGGTGGCAGGGTAACTATGGC. Filled out from reference TRBV5-4 and TRBJ1-2, the complete variable domain reads ETGVTQSPTHLIKTRGQQVTLRCSSQSGHNTVSWYQQALGQGPQFIFQYYREEENGRGNFPPRFSGLQFPNYSSELNVNALELDDSALYLCASTSGWQGNYGYTFGSGTRLTVV.

Concerning this clone: The read halts 3 residues ahead of the CDR3 end, with the missing end drawn from the germline J gene. The chain uses TRBV20-1 and TRBJ1-2; D is uncertain. Germline lookup yields CDR1 DFQATT and CDR2 SNEGSKA (reference sequence). Trimming removed 5 bases at V and 6 bases at J, with 10 bases between. The CDR3 spans 11 residues. CDR3 region: CSASKYNGYTF. The DNA read from the CDR3 is TGCAGTGCTTCGAAATACAATGGC.

As concerns this clone: The sequenced fragment ends 3 residues before the CDR3 boundary, so the rest is inferred from the germline J gene. The V gene is TRBV12-3 or TRBV12-4, the J gene TRBJ2-5, with a weak D call TRBD1 (6 bases). V was pared by 3 bases and J by 1 base, with 9 bases between. CDR3 size: 14 residues. The part of the CDR3 DNA that was read is TGTGCCAGCAGTTTCGGACAGCGCCAAGAGACC. It translates to CASSFGQRQET. The CDR3 in full is CASSFGQRQETQYF.

Regarding this clone: The missing CDR3 end, 3 residues past where the read stops, is filled in from the germline J gene. The chain employs TRBV20-1 and TRBJ1-1; D unclear. Looked up from germline, CDR1 is DFQATT and CDR2 is SNEGSKA (reference sequence). Trimming removed 3 bases at V and 2 bases at J, with 19 bases between. The CDR3 is made up of 16 amino acids. CDR3 bases read: TGCAGTGCTAGTTCTCAGTGGAGCCTAGGTAACACTGAA. Its protein product is CSASSQWSLGNTE. In full, the CDR3 is CSASSQWSLGNTEAFF.

On this clone itself: The missing CDR3 end, 3 residues past where the read stops, is filled in from the germline J gene. J is TRBJ2-3 and V is TRBV20-1; 16 nucleotides agree with TRBD2. Losses at the gene ends were 5 bases for V and 2 bases for J; bases not matched to a gene: 13. Germline CDR1 reads DFQATT; CDR2 reads SNEGSKA (reference sequence). The CDR3 is 19 residues long. CDR3 residues: CSAYSPGTSGGAVTDTQYF. The sequenced CDR3 bases are TGCAGTGCTTACTCCCCCGGGACTAGCGGGGGGGCGGTCACAGATACG.

As for this clone: Read data end 3 residues before the CDR3 end; the end is taken from the germline J gene. This chain links TRBV28 with TRBJ1-2; D remains unclear. The CDR3 loop spans 13 amino acids. Germline V CDR1 and CDR2: MDHEN, SYDVKM. Between the trimmed V and J ends, which lost 3 bases and 2 bases, there was a span of 7 bases. The CDR3 bases that were read are TGTGCCAGCAGTTTTGGGCAGAACTATGGC. This encodes CASSFGQNYG. The full CDR3 protein reads CASSFGQNYGYTF.

Notes on this clone: From the germline J gene comes the end of the CDR3, since the read stops 3 residues before it. The chain joins TRBV5-4 to TRBJ2-5; 7 bases are a match to TRBD1. The length of the CDR3 is 14 residues. The ends lost 3 bases at V and 1 base at J; junction bases unmatched: 3. Germline CDR1 SGHNT, CDR2 YYREEE (reference sequence). The CDR3: CASSSPGGQETQYF. The DNA read from the CDR3 is TGTGCCAGCAGCTCGCCAGGGGGCCAAGAGACC.

About this clone itself: The missing CDR3 end, 3 residues past where the read stops, is filled in from the germline J gene. The genes are TRBV7-9 and TRBJ2-5, with TRBD2 identical over 9 bases. V trimming: 3 bases; J trimming: 2 bases; junction bases outside the gene matches: 4. This CDR3 spans 15 amino acids. The germline V gene has CDR1 SEHNR and CDR2 FQNEAQ (reference sequence). CDR3 bases read: TGTGCCAGCAGCTTGCGCGGGGGGGGACAAGAGACC. Protein sequence: CASSLRGGGQET. The CDR3, in full, reads CASSLRGGGQETQYF.

A remark on this clone: With the read ending 3 residues before the CDR3 end, the germline J gene is used to fill in that end. This chain joins TRBV18 and TRBJ2-5, with D possibly being TRBD1 (5 bases). This CDR3 is 15 amino acids long. The germline V gene encodes CDR1 KGHSH and CDR2 LQKENI. V was cut by 0 bases and J by 2 bases, with 10 bases left in between. The DNA read from the CDR3 is TGTGCCAGCTCACCACCGAACAGGCTTCAAGAGACC. This translates into CASSPPNRLQET. The CDR3 reads in full as CASSPPNRLQETQYF.

With regard to this clone: The observed sequence ends 3 residues before the CDR3 terminus, with the missing tail filled in from the germline J gene. J is TRBJ1-4 and V is TRBV6-4; TRBD1 agrees at 12 bases. This CDR3 is built from 17 residues. The V segment lost 2 bases and the J segment 8 bases; nucleotides outside the gene matches: 9. CDR1 and CDR2 from the germline V gene are MRHNA and SNTAGT. The CDR3: CASSDLLRDRGREKLFF. CDR3 DNA (partial): TGTGCCAGCAGTGACCTCCTCCGGGACAGGGGGCGAGAAAAA.

On this clone: The read ends 3 residues early relative to the CDR3; the germline J gene fills the gap. V gene TRBV30 combines with J gene TRBJ1-3; no clear D gene. The V gene's germline CDR1 is GTSNPN and CDR2 SVGIG (reference sequence). This CDR3 has 15 residues. Trimming removed 1 base at V and 0 bases at J, with 10 bases between. CDR3 protein: CAWSGASSSGNTIYF. CDR3 DNA, as far as it was read: TGTGCCTGGAGTGGGGCCTCAAGCTCTGGAAACACC. Full variable domain (rest looked up from reference TRBV30 and TRBJ1-3): SQTIHQWPATLVQPVGSPLSLECTVEGTSNPNLYWYRQAAGRGLQLLFYSVGIGQISSEVPQNLSASRPQDRQFILSSKKLLLSDSGFYLCAWSGASSSGNTIYFGEGSWLTVV.

As for this clone: The read halts 3 residues ahead of the CDR3 end, with the missing end drawn from the germline J gene. The V call is TRBV7-3, the J call TRBJ2-7, with 9 bases aligning to TRBD1. The trim removed 5 bases at V and 6 bases at J, leaving 8 bases unmatched. There are 14 residues in the CDR3. Germline V gene lookup returns CDR1 SGHTA and CDR2 FQGTGA. CDR3 DNA, as far as it was read: TGTGCCAGCAGCGAAGGGACAGGGACGGGCGAG. This sequence encodes CASSEGTGTGE. The full CDR3 reads CASSEGTGTGEQYF.

Worth noting for this clone: The observed sequence ends 3 residues before the CDR3 terminus, with the missing tail filled in from the germline J gene. J is TRBJ2-3 and V is TRBV20-1; 10 nucleotides line up with TRBD2. With 4 bases clipped from V and 7 bases from J, the junction kept 11 bases outside the gene matches. From germline, CDR1 is DFQATT and CDR2 SNEGSKA (reference sequence). There are 15 residues in the CDR3. CDR3 sequence reads: CSAIYRASGGYTQYF. CDR3 DNA, as far as it was read: TGCAGTGCTATTTATCGGGCTAGCGGGGGTTATACG.

Of note for this clone: The observed sequence ends 3 residues before the CDR3 terminus, with the missing tail filled in from the germline J gene. The chain joins TRBV18 to TRBJ2-5; maybe TRBD2 (6 bases). Germline values: CDR1 KGHSH, CDR2 LQKENI. Trimming pared 0 bases from V and 5 bases from J, leaving 13 bases between. The CDR3 consists of 15 residues. CDR3 region: CASSPPRTGRETQYF. The DNA read from the CDR3 is TGTGCCAGCTCACCACCCCGGACGGGGAGGGAGACC.

The CDR3 sequence: CASRGGSTGNSPLHF. Incomplete CDR3 DNA: TGTGCCAGCAGGGGGGGGTCGACGGGGAATTCACCC. The rearrangement links TRBV2 to TRBJ1-6; possible D gene TRBD1, 5 bases. The read falls 3 residues short of the CDR3 end, and the missing part is taken from the germline J gene. V shed 6 bases and J shed 7 bases, with 16 bases lying between them. The CDR3 sequence is 15 residues long. The germline CDR1 and CDR2 sequences are SNHLY and FYNNEI.

Notes on this clone: The read ends 3 residues shy of where the CDR3 ends; the end is completed using the germline J gene. The chain uses TRBV30 and TRBJ1-5, with D maybe TRBD1 (5 bases). Germline assignment: CDR1 GTSNPN and CDR2 SVGIG (reference sequence). Trimming cost V 2 bases and J 6 bases, with 14 bases left between them. CDR3 size: 14 residues. The chain's CDR3 is CAWSRGSQGQPQHF. The covered CDR3 bases are TGTGCCTGGAGTCGGGGGTCCCAAGGTCAGCCC.

About this clone: A junction boundary mismatches the germline segment, possibly from a read error. The CDR3 goes on 3 residues after the read ends, and that part is filled in from the germline J gene. The chain has TRBV18 and TRBJ2-3; D is possibly TRBD1 (6 bases). This CDR3 contains 15 residues. CDR1 is KGHSH and CDR2 is LQKENI in the germline V gene. The CDR3 protein is CASSGRQGHADAQYF. Partial CDR3 DNA: TGTGCCAGCTCAGGTCGGCAGGGGCACGCAGATGCG.

In the case of this clone: Read data end 3 residues before the CDR3 end; the end is taken from the germline J gene. The chain recombines TRBV7-6 with TRBJ1-5; D might be TRBD1 (6 bases). Trimming left V 6 bases short and J 3 bases short, with 15 bases between. Germline V gene sequence: CDR1 SGHVS, CDR2 FNYEAQ. This CDR3 is built from 15 residues. This chain's CDR3 is CASSSMGGHNQPQHF. The sequenced CDR3 bases are TGTGCCAGCAGTTCGATGGGGGGGCACAATCAGCCC.

Note on this clone: The CDR3 extends 3 residues past the end of the read, so its final part is completed from the germline J gene. The rearrangement links TRBV20-1 to TRBJ2-3; perhaps TRBD2 as D (6 bases). Germline V gives CDR1 DFQATT, CDR2 SNEGSKA (reference sequence). V was shortened by 1 base and J by 5 bases, with 13 bases between the two germline ends. This CDR3 spans 14 amino acids. The CDR3 spells CSARVASVGDTQYF. The CDR3 bases that were read are TGCAGTGCTAGAGTTGCTAGCGTGGGAGATACG.

A remark on this clone: The read ends 3 residues before the CDR3 terminus; that terminus is restored from the germline J gene. The chain links TRBV30 to TRBJ1-2, with no clear D. Germline CDR1 reads GTSNPN; CDR2 reads SVGIG (reference sequence). The CDR3 is 13 amino acids. V lost 5 bases to trimming and J lost 4 bases, with 14 bases between them. The covered CDR3 bases are TGTGCCTGGGGCCTGGTGGCGGGCTATGGC. Its translation: CAWGLVAGYG. The CDR3 reads in full as CAWGLVAGYGYTF.